The 15 T cell receptor beta chains in this list originate from one sample, sequenced in a study of T cells in Graves' hyperthyroidism and ophthalmopathy. Researchers took RNA transcripts and amplified the TCR beta CDR3 regions from them. The HTBI primer set was used in a first-round RT-PCR of the TCR CDR3. MiXCR, run by TCRdb on the multiplex PCR reads, gives a single entry per CDR3 protein. This sample has 490,000 or so distinct CDR3 sequences, with roughly 22% found just once. The sample comprised blood. The receptor set was obtained from a woman between 70 and 85 years old with Graves' ophthalmopathy.

This clonotype was picked up a small number of times. The chain couples TRBV24-1 to TRBJ2-2, with 7 nucleotides matching TRBD2. The germline V gene encodes CDR1 KGHDR and CDR2 SFDVKD. The CDR3 loop spans 14 amino acids. V lost 4 bases, J lost 7 bases, and 5 bases stayed unmatched. The CDR3 is CATSDMTSLGELFF. The CDR3 DNA is TGTGCCACCAGTGACATGACTAGCCTCGGGGAGCTGTTTTTT.

This clonotype was picked up a small number of times. V usage is TRBV30 and J usage is TRBJ1-2; D possibly corresponds to TRBD1 (6 bases). This CDR3 spans 13 amino acids. V was cut by 2 bases and J by 8 bases, with 15 bases left in between. CDR1 is GTSNPN and CDR2 is SVGIG in the germline V gene (reference sequence). In nucleotides, the CDR3 is TGTGCCTGGAGTTATACAGGGATGAGGGGCTACACCTTC. This codes for CAWSYTGMRGYTF.

About this clonotype itself: This may come from a read error, since a much larger clone is one base off. This likely comes from a read error, as the CDR3 has no conserved phenylalanine or tryptophan at its end. The genes are TRBV5-4 and TRBJ2-5; D possibly matches TRBD1 or TRBD2 (5 bases each). The V gene's germline CDR1 is SGHNT and CDR2 YYREEE (reference sequence). V was cut by 4 bases and J by 5 bases, with 18 bases left in between. The CDR3 spans 15 residues. The CDR3 here is CASSQSSGASETQYS. The CDR3 DNA follows: TGTGCCAGCAGCCAATCATCCGGGGCGTCGGAGACCCAGTACTCC.

Turning to this clonotype: The junction differs from germline at one of its ends, possibly a read error. This chain uses TRBV20-1 with TRBJ2-1; D unresolved. The CDR3 has 13 amino acids. The V gene's germline CDR1 is DFQATT and CDR2 SNEGSKA (reference sequence). The CDR3 sequence: CSASATAYSEQFF. The CDR3 nucleotides read TGCAGTGCTAGCGCGACTGCATACAGTGAGCAGTTCTTC.

There are a few counts of this clonotype. This chain joins TRBV10-2 and TRBJ2-3; no reliable D call. Trimming pared 7 bases from V and 3 bases from J, leaving 17 bases between. In germline, CDR1 is WSHSY, CDR2 SAAADI. This CDR3 region has 15 residues. CDR3 coding DNA: TGCGCCAGCACCCCAGGAGATTTCGAGACAGATACGCAGTATTTT. Protein: CASTPGDFETDTQYF.

This clonotype showed up just a few times. V gene TRBV12-3 or TRBV12-4 combines with J gene TRBJ2-1; TRBD2 matches at 7 bases. The CDR3 runs to 17 residues. V lost 5 bases to trimming and J lost 1 base; unmatched junction nucleotides: 11. This CDR3 is CASSPLGRHPSYNEQFF. CDR3 nucleotides: TGTGCCAGCAGTCCGCTCGGGAGGCACCCGTCCTACAATGAGCAGTTCTTC.

This clonotype came up many times. The chain carries TRBV20-1 and TRBJ1-1; D is uncertain. CDR1 is DFQATT and CDR2 is SNEGSKA in the germline V gene (reference sequence). Trimming stripped 1 base from V and 1 base from J, with 7 bases between. The CDR3 covers 13 residues. The CDR3: CSARGGPNTEAFF. DNA for the CDR3: TGCAGTGCTAGAGGGGGTCCGAACACTGAAGCTTTCTTT.

This clonotype was picked up a small number of times. V usage is TRBV9 and J usage is TRBJ2-7; either TRBD1 or TRBD2 may fit D (6 bases each). Germline V gene data show CDR1 as SGDLS and CDR2 as YYNGEE. The CDR3 extends over 14 amino acids. The V and J ends lost 0 bases and 5 bases respectively, with 12 bases between them. In nucleotides, the CDR3 is TGTGCCAGCAGCGTAGACCAGGGGAGGAACGAGCAGTACTTC. As protein: CASSVDQGRNEQYF. Filled out from reference TRBV9 and TRBJ2-7, the complete variable domain reads DSGVTQTPKHLITATGQRVTLRCSPRSGDLSVYWYQQSLDQGLQFLIQYYNGEERAKGNILERFSAQQFPDLHSELNLSSLELGDSALYFCASSVDQGRNEQYFGPGTRLTVT.

The V gene is TRBV10-3, the J gene TRBJ1-1, with D tentatively TRBD1 (5 bases). V gave up 3 bases and J gave up 6 bases, with 8 bases separating them. This CDR3 region has 12 residues. Per the germline V gene, CDR1 is ENHRY and CDR2 is SYGVKD. In DNA form, the CDR3 reads TGTGCCATCAGTGAAGTGGGGGCTGAAGCTTTCTTT. Translation: CAISEVGAEAFF.

Ten or more counts support this clonotype. The chain employs TRBV3-1 and TRBJ2-3, with D unresolved. Per germline, CDR1 LGHDT and CDR2 YNNKEL (reference sequence). The germline V and J ends were trimmed by 3 bases and 7 bases, with 14 bases remaining between them. The CDR3 is 14 amino acids. DNA of the CDR3: TGTGCCAGCAGCCACGAAGGCTCCCGGCATACGCAGTATTTT. Residues: CASSHEGSRHTQYF.

This clonotype was picked up many times. The V and J genes are TRBV7-2 and TRBJ1-1; the D is unclear. V lost 5 bases, J lost 2 bases, and 18 bases lay in between. This CDR3 has 16 residues. Germline V gene data show CDR1 as SGHTA and CDR2 as FQGNSA. In DNA form, the CDR3 reads TGTGCCAGCAGCCTTTCACCGATGGGGATCAACACTGAAGCTTTCTTT. Protein sequence: CASSLSPMGINTEAFF.

This clonotype was detected many times. The chain recombines TRBV27 with TRBJ2-7; TRBD2 aligns across 7 bases. CDR1 and CDR2 from the germline V gene are MNHEY and SMNVEV (reference sequence). The V segment lost 6 bases and the J segment 2 bases; nucleotides outside the gene matches: 4. The CDR3 is 13 residues long. The CDR3 DNA is TGTGCCAGCAGGGCTAGCGGAACCTACGAGCAGTACTTC. Protein product: CASRASGTYEQYF.

The chain uses TRBV9 and TRBJ1-4; 7 bases align to TRBD1. Trimming cost V 3 bases and J 10 bases; bases outside gene matches: 0. Germline values: CDR1 SGDLS, CDR2 YYNGEE. The length of the CDR3 is 11 residues. CDR3 sequence: CASSAGGKLFF. The CDR3 DNA reads TGTGCCAGCAGCGCAGGGGGAAAACTGTTTTTT.

This chain uses TRBV5-6 with TRBJ2-3; TRBD2 matches 8 bases. V gave up 0 bases and J gave up 3 bases; unmatched junction bases: 6. The CDR3 is 16 residues long. Germline V gene lookup returns CDR1 SGHDT and CDR2 YYEEEE. The CDR3 region has the DNA TGTGCCAGCAGCTTGGGGCGGGGGGTCGGAACAGATACGCAGTATTTT. Translating it yields CASSLGRGVGTDTQYF.

The rearrangement joins TRBV11-3 to TRBJ2-2, with D possibly being TRBD1 or TRBD2 (7 bases each). The V end was cut by 5 bases, the J end by 0 bases, with 13 bases between. This CDR3 comprises 16 residues. Per the germline V gene, CDR1 is SGHNT and CDR2 is YENEEA. The CDR3 nucleotides are TGTGCCAGCAGCAATGCAGGGGGGGCGAACACCGGGGAGCTGTTTTTT. Encoded protein: CASSNAGGANTGELFF.